These 29 T cell receptor beta chains were all obtained from the same sample, sequenced in a study of T cells after yellow fever vaccination. TCRdb itself ran the 5' RACE reads through MiXCR, one entry per CDR3 protein. The data hold about 360,000 distinct CDR3 sequences, with 6.2% observed a single time. Sequenced here: PBMCs, sampled 5 days after the yellow fever booster vaccination. The receptors shown here come from a man aged 25 to 45 who received the YFV17D yellow fever vaccine.

The CDR3 sequence is CASSREGQLYGYTF. The CDR3, as DNA: TGCGCCAGCAGCCGGGAGGGACAGCTCTATGGCTACACCTTC. The chain recombines TRBV5-1 with TRBJ1-2, with 7 bases identical to TRBD1. CDR1 is SGHRS, CDR2 YFSETQ, per germline. The CDR3 has 14 residues. The junction had 7 bases not matched to a gene; V was cut back by 4 bases and J by 4 bases.

This clonotype was seen a few times. V gene TRBV7-8 combines with J gene TRBJ2-7; 8 nucleotides agree with TRBD2. The V and J ends lost 5 bases and 7 bases, in that order; junction bases with no gene match: 16. This CDR3 is 16 amino acids long. Germline V CDR1 and CDR2: SGHVS, FQNEAQ. For the CDR3, the DNA is TGTGCCAGCAGCCTGCTAACAGCGGGGGACGCCGGAGAGCAGTACTTC. Translated, it gives CASSLLTAGDAGEQYF.

Concerning this clonotype: A read error may account for a junction end that differs from germline. J is TRBJ2-3 and V is TRBV20-1; D is undetermined. The germline V gene has CDR1 DFQATT and CDR2 SNEGSKA (reference sequence). This CDR3 region has 12 residues. This chain's CDR3 is CSGGSPTDPQYF. For the CDR3, the DNA is TGCAGTGGTGGGTCCCCCACAGATCCGCAGTATTTT.

The chain links TRBV20-1 to TRBJ2-5; D gene uncertain. The CDR3 loop spans 13 amino acids. CDR1 and CDR2 from the germline V gene are DFQATT and SNEGSKA (reference sequence). Trimming pared 0 bases from V and 6 bases from J, leaving 11 bases between. The DNA for the CDR3 is TGCAGTGCTAGAGATGTTTCGTTAAAGACCCAGTACTTC. It translates to CSARDVSLKTQYF.

This clonotype has a count of ten or more. This chain connects TRBV6-2 or TRBV6-3 to TRBJ2-1, with no clear D. V lost 2 bases to trimming and J lost 8 bases, with 7 bases between them. This CDR3 region has 12 residues. Germline V CDR1 and CDR2: MNHEY, SVGEGT. The CDR3 protein is CASSYPHDEQFF. The DNA for the CDR3 is TGTGCCAGCAGTTACCCACATGATGAGCAGTTCTTC.

The rearrangement links TRBV15 to TRBJ2-2, with D possibly being TRBD2 (6 bases). This CDR3 is built from 14 residues. The germline V gene has CDR1 LNHNV and CDR2 YYDKDF (reference sequence). This CDR3 is CATGLAANTGELFF. As DNA, the CDR3 is TGTGCTACCGGATTAGCGGCAAACACCGGGGAGCTGTTTTTT.

This chain joins TRBV5-1 and TRBJ2-6; 11 nucleotides line up with TRBD2. This CDR3 is 19 amino acids long. The V and J ends lost 3 bases and 4 bases, in that order; junction bases with no gene match: 12. Germline CDR1 SGHRS, CDR2 YFSETQ. CDR3 DNA sequence: TGCGCCAGCAGCTCGTCCCATCTAGCGGGAGGTTCAGGGGCCAACGTCCTGACTTTC. Its translation is CASSSSHLAGGSGANVLTF.

This clonotype was observed a few times. The chain uses TRBV19 and TRBJ1-5; D unclear. The V gene lost 7 bases and the J gene lost 4 bases, with 14 bases spanning the gap. This CDR3 has 14 residues. Looked up from germline, CDR1 is LNHDA and CDR2 is SQIVND (reference sequence). The CDR3 is CASIGRSANQPQHF. The CDR3 DNA sequence: TGTGCCAGTATAGGGAGGTCCGCAAATCAGCCCCAGCATTTT. The whole variable domain, remainder taken from reference TRBV19 and TRBJ1-5, is DGGITQSPKYLFRKEGQNVTLSCEQNLNHDAMYWYRQDPGQGLRLIYYSQIVNDFQKGDIAEGYSVSREKKESFPLTVTSAQKNPTAFYLCASIGRSANQPQHFGDGTRLSIL.

The chain uses TRBV19 and TRBJ2-1; no reliable D call. This CDR3 has 14 residues. V lost 2 bases and J lost 7, with 12 bases in between. Germline loops: CDR1 LNHDA, CDR2 SQIVND (reference sequence). This chain's CDR3 is CASSITVLGNEQFF. CDR3 nucleotides: TGTGCCAGTAGTATAACCGTTTTAGGTAATGAGCAGTTCTTC.

This clonotype was seen at least ten times. The rearrangement uses TRBV19 and TRBJ2-5; possible D gene TRBD1, 5 bases. The CDR3 consists of 13 residues. V was clipped by 6 bases and J by 5 bases, with 13 bases between them. The germline gives CDR1 LNHDA, CDR2 SQIVND (reference sequence). The CDR3 loop is CASRSTGSETQYF. CDR3 bases: TGTGCCAGTAGATCCACAGGTTCGGAGACCCAGTACTTC.

This sequence joins TRBV4-3 and TRBJ2-5; TRBD1 is a possible D gene (6 bases). The CDR3 spans 17 residues. Trimming removed 4 bases from V and 1 base from J, with 19 bases in between. CDR1 is LGHNA, CDR2 YSLEER, per germline. In DNA form, the CDR3 reads TGCGCCAGCAGCCGAACCGGTAGTGTAGGGGGCCAAGAGACCCAGTACTTC. Amino acid sequence: CASSRTGSVGGQETQYF.

This clonotype turned up a few times. The chain links TRBV20-1 to TRBJ1-4, with D hard to call. Trimming removed 5 bases at V and 0 bases at J, with 7 bases between. Germline values: CDR1 DFQATT, CDR2 SNEGSKA (reference sequence). The CDR3 spans 13 residues. CDR3 sequence reads: CSAYPATNEKLFF. DNA of the CDR3: TGCAGTGCTTACCCGGCAACTAATGAAAAACTGTTTTTT.

This rearrangement joins TRBV10-3 to TRBJ2-7; D is undetermined. V lost 0 bases, J lost 0 bases, and 15 bases lay in between. This CDR3 has 17 residues. Germline CDR1 reads ENHRY; CDR2 reads SYGVKD. The CDR3 sequence: CAISESAFSDASYEQYF. CDR3 in DNA: TGTGCCATCAGTGAGTCGGCGTTCTCGGACGCCTCCTACGAGCAGTACTTC.

This chain joins TRBV7-8 and TRBJ1-3; D is unresolved. V was cut by 1 base and J by 2 bases, with 12 bases left in between. This CDR3 is built from 16 residues. From germline, CDR1 is SGHVS and CDR2 FQNEAQ. DNA for the CDR3: TGTGCCAGCAGCTTAGTCATGTCCGGTACTGGAAACACCATATATTTT. Translation gives CASSLVMSGTGNTIYF.

The table lists this clonotype with many counts. J is TRBJ2-1 and V is TRBV20-1, with 8 bases lining up with TRBD1. Germline V gives CDR1 DFQATT, CDR2 SNEGSKA (reference sequence). The CDR3 extends over 19 amino acids. J was trimmed by 10 bases and V by 3 bases; bases with no gene match: 26. The CDR3 is CSASNSKQGTTGGYWEQFF. The DNA of the CDR3 is TGCAGTGCTAGCAATTCAAAACAGGGGACCACAGGGGGATATTGGGAGCAGTTCTTC.

The genes are TRBV12-5 and TRBJ1-4; D is undetermined. The CDR3 extends over 15 amino acids. From germline, CDR1 is LGHNT and CDR2 FRNRAP. V shed 7 bases and J shed 5 bases, with 17 bases lying between them. The CDR3 DNA sequence: TGTGCTAGTGCGGCAGGATTCATCCAGAATGAAAAACTGTTTTTT. Translated, it gives CASAAGFIQNEKLFF.

The sample holds many counts of this clonotype. The V call is TRBV12-3 or TRBV12-4, the J call TRBJ2-1; possibly TRBD2 for D (6 bases). The CDR3 sequence is 14 residues long. V was clipped by 1 base and J by 9 bases, with 13 bases between them. The CDR3 nucleotides are TGTGCCAGCAGTTTAGGACCGGGAGTGAGTGAGCAGTTCTTC. Amino acid sequence: CASSLGPGVSEQFF.

This clonotype was seen at least ten times. The chain couples TRBV28 to TRBJ2-7; 8 bases map to TRBD1. CDR1 and CDR2 (germline): MDHEN, SYDVKM. The length of the CDR3 is 15 residues. V trimming: 4 bases; J trimming: 4 bases; junction bases outside the gene matches: 9. In nucleotides, the CDR3 is TGTGCCAGCAGTTCCCCGGCAGGGGGCTTATACGAGCAGTACTTC. Amino acids: CASSSPAGGLYEQYF.

A few counts support this clonotype. This rearrangement joins TRBV7-6 to TRBJ2-1, with D possibly TRBD2 on 6 matching bases. CDR3 length: 16 residues. The V gene lost 1 base and the J gene lost 4 bases, with 14 bases spanning the gap. Germline V gene lookup returns CDR1 SGHVS and CDR2 FNYEAQ. DNA of the CDR3: TGTGCCAGCAGCTTAGAGCGGGCTAGCGAGTACAATGAGCAGTTCTTC. This encodes CASSLERASEYNEQFF.

Of note for this clonotype: Relative to the germline gene, one junction end is altered; a read error may explain this. The chain combines TRBV20-1 with TRBJ2-5; tentatively, D is TRBD2 (5 bases). The CDR3 is made up of 11 amino acids. CDR1 DFQATT and CDR2 SNEGSKA come from the germline V gene (reference sequence). The CDR3 region has the DNA TGCAATGCTAGTTCTGGGGAGTCCCAGTACTTC. It is translated as CNASSGESQYF.

The genes are TRBV29-1 and TRBJ1-5; D unresolved. Germline values: CDR1 SQVTM, CDR2 ANQGSEA. This CDR3 is 14 amino acids long. V was cut by 5 bases and J by 4 bases, with 15 bases left in between. CDR3 bases: TGCAGCGTTCTACTCGGGGATTTAAATCAGCCCCAGCATTTT. It yields the protein CSVLLGDLNQPQHF.

The sample holds many counts of this clonotype. The genes are TRBV9 and TRBJ2-7, with 7 bases aligning to TRBD2. Looked up from germline, CDR1 is SGDLS and CDR2 is YYNGEE. V shed 0 bases, J shed 5 bases, and the junction held 2 bases outside the gene matches. CDR3 length: 13 residues. The DNA for the CDR3 is TGTGCCAGCAGCGTAGCGGGAGGCCACGAGCAGTACTTC. Amino acids: CASSVAGGHEQYF.

CDR3 in DNA: TGTGCCAGCAGCCCACTTTTACTGTACGAGCAGTACTTC. It is translated as CASSPLLLYEQYF. V usage is TRBV11-2 and J usage is TRBJ2-7; no definite D call. V was cut by 5 bases and J by 4 bases, with 12 bases left in between. Germline V gene lookup returns CDR1 SGHAT and CDR2 FQNNGV. The length of the CDR3 is 13 residues.

The table lists this clonotype with many counts. The rearrangement links TRBV5-5 to TRBJ1-1; D remains unclear. V lost 0 bases to trimming and J lost 1 base, with 7 bases between them. In germline, CDR1 is SGHKS, CDR2 YYEKEE (reference sequence). This CDR3 is 14 amino acids long. The CDR3 loop reads CASSLERGNTEAFF. Written as DNA, the CDR3 is TGTGCCAGCAGCTTGGAGCGGGGGAACACTGAAGCTTTCTTT.

This clonotype was observed a handful of times. V and J are TRBV11-1 and TRBJ2-1; D uncertain. The CDR3 runs 14 residues. Trimming pared 5 bases from V and 4 bases from J, leaving 12 bases between. CDR1 and CDR2 (germline): SGHAT, FQDESV (reference sequence). DNA of the CDR3: TGTGCCAGCAGCCCAGACCGGGCATACAATGAGCAGTTCTTC. This codes for CASSPDRAYNEQFF.

This clonotype has at least ten counts. The rearrangement links TRBV20-1 to TRBJ2-3, with TRBD2 matching 13 bases. Trimming took 6 bases from V and 6 from J; bases not matched to a gene: 6. The V gene's germline CDR1 is DFQATT and CDR2 SNEGSKA (reference sequence). The CDR3 consists of 14 residues. CDR3 residues: CSAPTSGRSDTQYF. CDR3 DNA: TGCAGTGCACCGACTAGCGGGAGGTCGGATACGCAGTATTTT.

This clonotype was detected many times. DNA for the CDR3: TGTGCCAGCTCGCCGAGGAGGGTCTCCTACGAGCAGTACTTC. Translated: CASSPRRVSYEQYF. The chain is built from TRBV18 and TRBJ2-7, with D possibly being TRBD2 (6 bases). The germline V gene has CDR1 KGHSH and CDR2 LQKENI. CDR3 length: 14 residues. V gave up 6 bases and J gave up 0 bases, with 12 bases separating them.

This clonotype was seen many times. The rearrangement links TRBV7-6 to TRBJ2-3; 12 bases are a match to TRBD2. The CDR3 covers 15 residues. With V trimmed by 1 base and J by 5 bases, 1 base remained unmatched. Germline V gene lookup returns CDR1 SGHVS and CDR2 FNYEAQ. CDR3 DNA sequence: TGTGCCAGCAGCTTAGGGGGACTAGCGGGAGATACGCAGTATTTT. It encodes CASSLGGLAGDTQYF.

This clonotype was observed a few times. The chain recombines TRBV7-2 with TRBJ2-7; TRBD1 aligns across 12 bases. CDR3 length equals 15 residues. J lost 6 bases, V lost 3 bases, and 6 bases had no gene match. CDR1 is SGHTA, CDR2 FQGNSA, per germline. The CDR3 DNA follows: TGTGCCAGCAGCTTGCTGGGACAGGGGGCTCGCGAGCAGTACTTC. Encoded protein: CASSLLGQGAREQYF.